This TCR beta chain originates from a study of blood T cell repertoires in COVID-19. Overall study context: There were acute and convalescent COVID-19 samples, and they came from the United States, Italy and Spain.

Original methodology: How many nucleated cells were present was estimated from reference gene primer amplification. Clones were sequenced by immunoSEQ multiplex PCR, and TCRdb holds only the in-frame ones, with some missing. V and J calls and clone size follow that table, whereas D and trimming were derived from the DNA. The data contain 97,000 or so clones, about four fifths of them singletons. This CDR3 comprises 16 residues. V was clipped by 2 bases and J by 3 bases; unmatched bases: 0. Germline values: CDR1 SGDLS, CDR2 YYNGEE. Remarks on this clone: The sample holds other DNA sequences that translate to the same CDR3.

The source is a human donor in a cohort sampled during active COVID-19. The specimen was peripheral blood. V gene TRBV9 combines with J gene TRBJ2-3; TRBD2 agrees at 16 bases. In DNA, the CDR3 is TGTGCCAGCAGCGTGGGACTAGCGGGGGGGACAGATACGCAGTATTTT. It codes for CASSVGLAGGTDTQYF.